The source of this T cell receptor (beta chain) is a study of OX40 agonist ivuxolimab in advanced cancers. Study-wide results and caveats: People who partly responded at 0.1-3.0 mg/kg had some of the least clonal expansion seen.

The ends were cut back, 5 bases at V and 4 bases at J, with 14 bases in the middle. The CDR3 totals 14 residues. From germline, CDR1 is SGHAT and CDR2 FQDESV (reference sequence). This clone was found once. What it binds is unknown. Measured with immunoSEQ multiplex PCR; TCRdb has only the in-frame clones, and not every one. The sample shows around 40,000 clones, about 86% of them seen only once. The sequence derives from an adult with an advanced solid tumor such as melanoma, head and neck, liver or kidney cancer. The V call is TRBV11-1, the J call TRBJ1-2; weak D call: TRBD1 (6 bases). Material: CD4+ or CD8+ T cells sorted from blood, obtained in a trial of the OX40 agonist ivuxolimab. This chain's CDR3 is CASSPPGDIYGYTF. DNA for the CDR3: TGTGCCAGCAGCCCGCCGGGGGACATCTATGGCTACACCTTC.